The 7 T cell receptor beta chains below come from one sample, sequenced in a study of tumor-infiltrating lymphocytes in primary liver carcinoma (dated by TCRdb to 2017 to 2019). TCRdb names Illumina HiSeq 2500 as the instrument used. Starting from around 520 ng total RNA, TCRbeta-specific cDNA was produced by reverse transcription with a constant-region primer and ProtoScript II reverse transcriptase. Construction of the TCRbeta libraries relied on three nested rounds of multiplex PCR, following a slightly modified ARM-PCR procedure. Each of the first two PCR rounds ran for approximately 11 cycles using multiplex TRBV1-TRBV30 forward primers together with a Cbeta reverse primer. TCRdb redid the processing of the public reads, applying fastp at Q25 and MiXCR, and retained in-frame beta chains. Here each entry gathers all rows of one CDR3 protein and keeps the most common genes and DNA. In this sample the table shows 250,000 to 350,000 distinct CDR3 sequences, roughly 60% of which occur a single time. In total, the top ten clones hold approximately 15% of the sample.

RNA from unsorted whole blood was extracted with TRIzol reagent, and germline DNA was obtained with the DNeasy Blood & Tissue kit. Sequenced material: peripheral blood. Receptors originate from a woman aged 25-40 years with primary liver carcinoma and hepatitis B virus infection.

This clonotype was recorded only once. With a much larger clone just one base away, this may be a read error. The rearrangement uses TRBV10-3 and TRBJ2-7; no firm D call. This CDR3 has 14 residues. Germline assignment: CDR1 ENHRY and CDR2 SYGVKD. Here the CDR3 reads CATSEPLPETEQYF. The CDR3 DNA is TGTGCCACCAGTGAGCCGCTACCGGAAACCGAGCAGTACTTC.

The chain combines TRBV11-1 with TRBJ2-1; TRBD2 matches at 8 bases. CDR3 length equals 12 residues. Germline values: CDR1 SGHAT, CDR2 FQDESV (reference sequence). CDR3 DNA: TGTACTAGCGGACTAGCATACAATGAGCAGTTCTTC. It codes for CTSGLAYNEQFF.

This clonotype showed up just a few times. As DNA, the CDR3 is TGTGCCAGCAGTCCTAGCGGGCAGAACTCCTACGAGCAGTACTTC. Translating it yields CASSPSGQNSYEQYF. V is TRBV12-3 or TRBV12-4 and J is TRBJ2-7; TRBD2 matches at 8 bases. CDR3 length: 15 residues. V lost 5 bases to trimming and J lost 0 bases; unmatched junction nucleotides: 6.

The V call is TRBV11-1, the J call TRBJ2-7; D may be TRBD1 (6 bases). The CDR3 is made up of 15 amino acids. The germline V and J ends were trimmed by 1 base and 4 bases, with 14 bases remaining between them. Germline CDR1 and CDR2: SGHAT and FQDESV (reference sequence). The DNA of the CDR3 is TGTGCCAGCAGCTTAGATGAGGGACACGCATACGAGCAGTACTTC. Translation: CASSLDEGHAYEQYF.

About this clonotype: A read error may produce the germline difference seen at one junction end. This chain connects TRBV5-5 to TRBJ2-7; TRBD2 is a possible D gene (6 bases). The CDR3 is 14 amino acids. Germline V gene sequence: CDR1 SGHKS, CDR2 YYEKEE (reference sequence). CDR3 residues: CASSLPRLGYEQYF. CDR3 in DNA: TGTGCCAGCAGCTTACCGAGACTAGGCTACGAACAGTACTTC.

In nucleotides, the CDR3 is TGTGCCAGCAGTGCCCCTAGCGGGATTAGCGCAGATACGCAGTATTTT. Protein product: CASSAPSGISADTQYF. The chain couples TRBV6-1 to TRBJ2-3; 9 nucleotides match TRBD2. CDR1 is MNHNS and CDR2 is SASEGT in the germline V gene. V was pared by 4 bases and J by 4 bases, with 9 bases of the junction left unmatched. CDR3 size: 16 residues.

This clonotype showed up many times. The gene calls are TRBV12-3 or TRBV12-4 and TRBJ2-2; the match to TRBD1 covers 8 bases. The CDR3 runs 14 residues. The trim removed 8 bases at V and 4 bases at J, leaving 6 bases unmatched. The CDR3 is CASRDRLTTGELFF. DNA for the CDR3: TGTGCCAGCCGGGACAGGTTAACCACCGGGGAGCTGTTTTTT.